Sequencing of this TCR beta chain was carried out in a study of T cell changes during pregnancy in multiple sclerosis (dated by TCRdb to between 2017 and 2020). In the study overall: The study examined how the T cell repertoire changed over the course of pregnancy in women with multiple sclerosis.

Library construction relied on the immunoSEQ multiplex PCR assay. The table was pulled from immuneACCESS by TCRdb, which kept in-frame rearrangements only. Such tables lose some clones; where checked, under half of the loss comes from unresolved V genes, and the rest has no known cause. A total of about 51,000 clones appear in this sample, 90% to 95% of them only once. The ten largest clones add up to 1.5% to 2% of the sample. A note on this clone: This clone's antigen is unknown. One base away there is no much larger clone; base qualities are not given.

The CDR3 sequence holds 14 residues, the cysteine and phenylalanine included. Only the CDR3 portion is preserved as DNA: 42 bases, with reading frame beginning at the first base. The junction carries 13 bases between V and J, which are trimmed by 1 base and 4 bases respectively. CDR1 and CDR2, per the germline V gene, are SQVTM and ANQGSEA. The clonotype comes from a female donor with multiple sclerosis, enrolled in a pregnancy study. The sequencing used peripheral blood, collected in the second trimester of pregnancy. The V gene is TRBV29-1 and the J gene is TRBJ1-2; TRBD1 is perhaps the D gene, given 5 matching bases. CDR3 reads: CSVEVEDKIYGYTF. The sequenced DNA is TGCAGCGTTGAAGTAGAGGACAAAATCTATGGCTACACCTTC.